The rows below give T cell receptor beta chains drawn from one sample of a study of T cells expressing NK-cell markers. Reanalyzing the 5' RACE reads, TCRdb keeps one entry per CDR3 protein, without DNA. The table lists about 260,000 distinct CDR3 sequences. Input material: blood T cells: a sorted CD56 or NKG2C T cell subset, CD4+ or CD8+ T cells, or bulk PBMC T cells (not recorded which). These receptors were taken from a man aged 18-30 years in good health. Each CDR3 is given with its conserved first and last residue.

J gene: TRBJ1-2
V gene: TRBV5-4
CDR3 protein: CASSPARDATNYGYTF

J gene: TRBJ2-1
V gene: TRBV12-3/TRBV12-4
CDR3 protein: CASSKDRGLVAGNEQFF

J gene: TRBJ2-3
V gene: TRBV12-3/TRBV12-4
CDR3 protein: CASSPPGLGVYTQYF

J gene: TRBJ2-3
V gene: TRBV6-6
CDR3 protein: CASSYGAGASPYF

J gene: TRBJ1-3
V gene: TRBV19
CDR3 protein: CASKVRAWGNTIYF

J gene: TRBJ1-1
V gene: TRBV29-1
CDR3 protein: CSVEGDGDRAFF

J gene: TRBJ2-4
V gene: TRBV6-5
CDR3 protein: CASSYPESIAKNIQYF

J gene: TRBJ2-1
V gene: TRBV5-1
CDR3 protein: CASSAGTSGSVYEQFF

J gene: TRBJ1-1
V gene: TRBV12-3/TRBV12-4
CDR3 protein: CASSLQPGRGVRLNTEAFF

J gene: TRBJ2-1
V gene: TRBV6-1
CDR3 protein: CASSEVHRGEQFF

J gene: TRBJ1-6
V gene: TRBV12-3/TRBV12-4
CDR3 protein: CASSYTDRRNSPLHF

J gene: TRBJ1-1
V gene: TRBV5-6
CDR3 protein: CASSSVTGLSPMNTEAFF

J gene: TRBJ2-3
V gene: TRBV5-1
CDR3 protein: CASSLTLAGFTDTQYF

J gene: TRBJ2-1
V gene: TRBV5-1
CDR3 protein: CASSLTLYNEQFF

J gene: TRBJ2-1
V gene: TRBV12-3/TRBV12-4
CDR3 protein: CASSLIAGGGYNEQFF

J gene: TRBJ2-7
V gene: TRBV6-1
CDR3 protein: CASSVPGQSGEQYF

J gene: TRBJ2-1
V gene: TRBV5-1
CDR3 protein: CASSPGDIRGQFF

J gene: TRBJ1-4
V gene: TRBV12-3/TRBV12-4
CDR3 protein: CASTRGANEKLFF

J gene: TRBJ1-1
V gene: TRBV29-1
CDR3 protein: CSVVPQGLPNTEAFF

J gene: TRBJ2-1
V gene: TRBV4-1
CDR3 protein: CASSSGTGLAYNEQFF

J gene: TRBJ2-1
V gene: TRBV20-1
CDR3 protein: CSARLESDEQFF

J gene: TRBJ2-6
V gene: TRBV6-5
CDR3 protein: CASSYRGRSGANVLTF

J gene: TRBJ2-3
V gene: TRBV15
CDR3 protein: CATSRGGTGVVNTQYF

J gene: TRBJ1-1
V gene: TRBV20-1
CDR3 protein: CSARDGVGDRGAEAFF

J gene: TRBJ2-5
V gene: TRBV18
CDR3 protein: CASSPVDTQETQYF

J gene: TRBJ2-5
V gene: TRBV20-1
CDR3 protein: CSASIQTGETQYF

J gene: TRBJ2-3
V gene: TRBV20-1
CDR3 protein: CSAPATSTDTQYF

J gene: TRBJ2-7
V gene: TRBV12-3/TRBV12-4
CDR3 protein: CASSLSRTGYHYEQYF

J gene: TRBJ1-1
V gene: TRBV24-1
CDR3 protein: CATSDPTANTEAFF

J gene: TRBJ2-1
V gene: TRBV12-3/TRBV12-4
CDR3 protein: CASSLGQRQFF

J gene: TRBJ2-5
V gene: TRBV5-4
CDR3 protein: CASSRGTSGPEETQYF

J gene: TRBJ2-2
V gene: TRBV6-5
CDR3 protein: CASSYEAGVVGELFF

J gene: TRBJ2-5
V gene: TRBV5-1
CDR3 protein: CASSPEQGWQETQYF

J gene: TRBJ2-2
V gene: TRBV5-1
CDR3 protein: CASSPPVLAGVGHGELFF

J gene: TRBJ2-1
V gene: TRBV24-1
CDR3 protein: CATSDSRGAGVMDEQFF

J gene: TRBJ2-1
V gene: TRBV29-1
CDR3 protein: CSGASGIAGGNEQFF

J gene: TRBJ1-3
V gene: TRBV4-2
CDR3 protein: CASSQDVTVVEPGNTIYF

J gene: TRBJ1-1
V gene: TRBV29-1
CDR3 protein: CSVYVGGATKIEAFF

J gene: TRBJ2-1
V gene: TRBV29-1
CDR3 protein: CSLRIQGSNEQFF

J gene: TRBJ2-7
V gene: TRBV10-3
CDR3 protein: CAISTLAGYEQYF

J gene: TRBJ1-2
V gene: TRBV24-1
CDR3 protein: CATSDFDGSYGYTF

J gene: TRBJ1-2
V gene: TRBV14
CDR3 protein: CASSQDEGWYTF

J gene: TRBJ2-1
V gene: TRBV7-3
CDR3 protein: CASSPGLENNEQFF

J gene: TRBJ2-2
V gene: TRBV7-6
CDR3 protein: CASSPLGGSSPSGELFF

J gene: TRBJ2-3
V gene: TRBV5-4
CDR3 protein: CASQTGTSAGDTQYF

J gene: TRBJ2-3
V gene: TRBV19
CDR3 protein: CASSLDGLAGDTQYF

J gene: TRBJ1-5
V gene: TRBV12-3/TRBV12-4
CDR3 protein: CASSGDGGWEQPQHF

J gene: TRBJ2-3
V gene: TRBV6-1
CDR3 protein: CASSEGVRDTQYF

J gene: TRBJ2-2
V gene: TRBV14
CDR3 protein: CASSQEVISGELFF

J gene: TRBJ2-5
V gene: TRBV6-5
CDR3 protein: CASSYSAEGTQYF

J gene: TRBJ2-1
V gene: TRBV11-3
CDR3 protein: CASSWGGAINEQFF

J gene: TRBJ2-7
V gene: TRBV29-1
CDR3 protein: CSALHRDRENEQYF